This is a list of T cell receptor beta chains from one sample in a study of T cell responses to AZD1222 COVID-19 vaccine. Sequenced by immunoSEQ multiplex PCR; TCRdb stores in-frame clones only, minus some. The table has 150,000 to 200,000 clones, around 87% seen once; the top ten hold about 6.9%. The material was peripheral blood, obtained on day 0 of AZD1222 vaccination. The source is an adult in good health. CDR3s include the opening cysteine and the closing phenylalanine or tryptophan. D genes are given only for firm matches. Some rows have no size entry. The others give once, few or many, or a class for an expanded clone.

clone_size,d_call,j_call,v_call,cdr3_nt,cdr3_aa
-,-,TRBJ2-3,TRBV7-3,TGTGCCAGCAGCCCCGGCCGGGGTGAGTGGGGCACAGATACGCAGTATTTT,CASSPGRGEWGTDTQYF
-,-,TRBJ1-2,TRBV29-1,TGCAGCGCTGAAGACAGACTGGACCACTATGGCTACACCTTC,CSAEDRLDHYGYTF
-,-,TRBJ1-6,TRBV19,TGTGCCACTACCAGGAGCTCCTATAATTCACCCCTCCACTTT,CATTRSSYNSPLHF
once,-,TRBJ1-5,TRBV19,TGTGCCAGTAGTAATGGGCTCGCTCAGCCCCAGCATTTT,CASSNGLAQPQHF
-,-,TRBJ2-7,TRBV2,TGTGCCAGCAGTGAAAACGCTCTGTACGAGCAGTACTTC,CASSENALYEQYF
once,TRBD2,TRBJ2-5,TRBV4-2,TGTGCCAGCAGCCAAGAATTTAGCGGGGGGCCACAAGAGACCCAGTACTTC,CASSQEFSGGPQETQYF
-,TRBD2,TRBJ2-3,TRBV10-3,TGTGCCATCAGCGAGCGGGGGGCATGGGATACGCAGTATTTT,CAISERGAWDTQYF
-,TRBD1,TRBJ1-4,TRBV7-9,TGTGCCAGCAGCTCCCCTCAGAGGGGGCTTACAACTAATGAAAAACTGTTTTTT,CASSSPQRGLTTNEKLFF
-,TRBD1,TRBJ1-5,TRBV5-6,TGTGCCAGCAGCGGACAGGGGGCTAGCAATCAGCCCCAGCATTTT,CASSGQGASNQPQHF
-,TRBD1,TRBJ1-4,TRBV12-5,TGTGCTAGTTGGGGTAGGGGACAGGGGAATGAAAAACTGTTTTTT,CASWGRGQGNEKLFF
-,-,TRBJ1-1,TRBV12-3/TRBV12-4,TGTGCCAGCAGTTTTGGCACTGAAGCTTTCTTT,CASSFGTEAFF
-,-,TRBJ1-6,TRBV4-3,TGCGCCAGCAGCCAAGTTAGGGGTATCGCCTATAATTCACCCCTCCACTTT,CASSQVRGIAYNSPLHF
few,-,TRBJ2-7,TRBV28,TGTGCCAGCAGTTCTTATGGAGGGTGGAGCTACGAGCAGTACTTC,CASSSYGGWSYEQYF
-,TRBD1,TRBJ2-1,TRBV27,TGTGCCAGCAGTTTAGGACAGGGGGTCCACAATGAGCAGTTCTTC,CASSLGQGVHNEQFF
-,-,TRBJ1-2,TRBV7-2,TGTGCCAGCAGCTCAACGCCGACGGGGGATGGCTACACCTTC,CASSSTPTGDGYTF
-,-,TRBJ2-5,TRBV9,TGTGCCAGCAGCGTAGACCCCCCCAAGGGCACAAAGGACCAAGAGACCCAGTACTTC,CASSVDPPKGTKDQETQYF
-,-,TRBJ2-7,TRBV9,TGTGCCAGCAGCGTAGGAGGGGACGAGCAGTACTTC,CASSVGGDEQYF
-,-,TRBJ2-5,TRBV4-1,TGCGCCAGCAGCCAAGGCGGAGGTAACCAAGAGACCCAGTACTTC,CASSQGGGNQETQYF
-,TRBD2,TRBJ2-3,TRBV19,TGTGCCAGTAGTTTACGCTACAGCGGGGGTATAAATACGCAGTATTTT,CASSLRYSGGINTQYF
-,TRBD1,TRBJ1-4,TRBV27,TGTGCCAGCAGTTTTCGGAGGGGACAGGGAGGTCGGAATGAAAAACTGTTTTTT,CASSFRRGQGGRNEKLFF
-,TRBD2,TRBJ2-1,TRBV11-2,TGTGCCAGCAGTTACCAAGCGGGGGGGTACAATGAGCAGTTCTTC,CASSYQAGGYNEQFF
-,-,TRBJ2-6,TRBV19,TGTGCCAGTAGTCCCGGGCAGGGCCTAACTGGGGCCAACGTCCTGACTTTC,CASSPGQGLTGANVLTF
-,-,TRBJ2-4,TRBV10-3,TGTGCCATCAGTGACGGGGCAATTTCCAAAAACATTCAGTACTTC,CAISDGAISKNIQYF
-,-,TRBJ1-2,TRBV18,TGTGCCAGCTCACGGTCCGCGGAGAGGGAGGGGACCGGCTATGGCTACACCTTC,CASSRSAEREGTGYGYTF
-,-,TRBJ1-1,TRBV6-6,TGTGCTTCCCAGGGAATCGCTGAAGCTTTCTTT,CASQGIAEAFF
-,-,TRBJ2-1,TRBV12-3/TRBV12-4,TGTGCCAGCAACAGGGTCGGCAATGAGCAGTTCTTC,CASNRVGNEQFF
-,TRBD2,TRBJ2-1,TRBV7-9,TGTGCCAGCATGGCGGGGGGCTCGACATTCCAGTTCTTC,CASMAGGSTFQFF
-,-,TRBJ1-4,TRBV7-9,TGTGCCAGCAGCTACTACAGAGAGCGCCCCTCCCCAGCTAATGAAAAACTGTTTTTT,CASSYYRERPSPANEKLFF
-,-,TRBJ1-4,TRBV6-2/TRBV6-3,TGTGCCAGCAGCCGGCCCGGGACTATAACGGAAAAACTGTTTTTT,CASSRPGTITEKLFF
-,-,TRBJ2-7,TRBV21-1,TGTGCCAGCAGCCTGGGACAGGGACCTTCTACCTACGAGCAGTACTTC,CASSLGQGPSTYEQYF
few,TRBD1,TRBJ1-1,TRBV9,TGTGCCAGCAGCGTAGCGACAGGGGGTGGGTCTGAAGCTTTCTTT,CASSVATGGGSEAFF
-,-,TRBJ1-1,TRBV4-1,TGCGCCAGCAGCCTCGGACAGTCTAACACTGAAGCTTTCTTT,CASSLGQSNTEAFF
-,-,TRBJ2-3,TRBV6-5,TGTGCCAGCGGTCCTAAGAAAGATACGCAGTATTTT,CASGPKKDTQYF
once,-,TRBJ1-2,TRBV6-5,TGTGCCAGCAGTTACTGGAGGGACTATGGCTACACCTTC,CASSYWRDYGYTF
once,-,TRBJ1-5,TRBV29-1,TGCAGCGTGGAGGGTGAAAATCAGCCCCAGCATTTT,CSVEGENQPQHF
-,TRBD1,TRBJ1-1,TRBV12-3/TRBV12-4,TGTGCCAGCAGTTCGACAGGGGGCTCGTTGGCTTTCTTT,CASSSTGGSLAFF
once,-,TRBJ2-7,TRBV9,TGTGCCAGCAGCGTTTTCGGGACCTTGGGGGAGCAGTACTTC,CASSVFGTLGEQYF
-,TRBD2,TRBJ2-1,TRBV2,TGTGCCAGCAGTGACGGGGGGGCCTACAATGAGCAGTTCTTC,CASSDGGAYNEQFF
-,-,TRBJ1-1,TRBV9,TGTGCCAGCAGCGTAGCTACAAGGGGAGGGGAAACTGAAGCTTTCTTT,CASSVATRGGETEAFF
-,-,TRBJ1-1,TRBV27,TGTGCCAGCAGTTTAAACCGGGACATTCACACTGAAGCTTTCTTT,CASSLNRDIHTEAFF
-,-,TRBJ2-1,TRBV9,TGTGCCAGCAACATTAGCCCGGGGAAAAATGAGCAGTTCTTC,CASNISPGKNEQFF
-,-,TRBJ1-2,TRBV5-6,TGTGCCAGCAGCTTTGTGGGGGCTAACTATGGCTACACCTTC,CASSFVGANYGYTF
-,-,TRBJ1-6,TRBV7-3,TGTGCCAGCAGCTTAATGGGGGATAATTCACCCCTCCACTTT,CASSLMGDNSPLHF
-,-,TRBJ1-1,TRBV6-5,TGTGCCAGCAGGCTCGACGGGGTAAACACTGAAGCTTTCTTT,CASRLDGVNTEAFF
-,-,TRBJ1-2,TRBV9,TGTGCCAGCAGCGTAATTTCAGGGGCCGGCGGCTACACCTTC,CASSVISGAGGYTF
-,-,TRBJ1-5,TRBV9,TGTGCCAGCAGCGTAGCCGGGGCGGGCAATCAGCCCCAGCATTTT,CASSVAGAGNQPQHF
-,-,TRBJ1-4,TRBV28,TGTGCCAGCAGTTTAGGTTCTCGAGGGGCTCATGAAAAACTGTTTTTT,CASSLGSRGAHEKLFF
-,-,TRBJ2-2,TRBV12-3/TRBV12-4,TGTGCCAGCAAGGCAGACACCGGGGAGCTGTTTTTT,CASKADTGELFF
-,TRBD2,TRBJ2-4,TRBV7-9,TGTGCCAGCAGCGGATACGGACTAGGGGCCAAAAACATTCAGTACTTC,CASSGYGLGAKNIQYF
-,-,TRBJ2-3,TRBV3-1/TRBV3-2,TGTGCCAGCAGTCGACTCGGGGATACGCAGTATTTT,CASSRLGDTQYF
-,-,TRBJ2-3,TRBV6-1,TGTGCCAGCAGTGAAGCGCGGGTCCCTAGCACAGATACGCAGTATTTT,CASSEARVPSTDTQYF
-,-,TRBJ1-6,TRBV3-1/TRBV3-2,TGTGCCAGCAGCCAAGTCGGGTCCGCCGGGGCCCTCCACTTT,CASSQVGSAGALHF
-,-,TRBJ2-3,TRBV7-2,TGTGCCAGCAGCTTAGTTGGGACTCGCAGGGATACGCAGTATTTT,CASSLVGTRRDTQYF
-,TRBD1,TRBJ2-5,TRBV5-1,TGCGCCAGCAGCTTGACGCCGACAGGGGAAGAGACCCAGTACTTC,CASSLTPTGEETQYF